The clone carrying this T cell receptor beta chain was found a few times. Construction of the TCRbeta library involved unique molecular identifiers. TCRdb passed the PCR reads through MiXCR, listing each CDR3 protein once. Of 350,000 to 450,000 distinct CDR3 sequences listed, about 14% were seen once; the top ten hold 4% to 5.5%. The data stem from a study of T-cell reconstitution after alpha-beta-depleted transplantation in children. The CDR3 has 16 amino acids. V shed 1 base, J shed 5 bases, and the junction held 6 bases outside the gene matches. Germline V gene sequence: CDR1 SGHTA, CDR2 FQGNSA. The J gene is TRBJ2-3, the V gene TRBV7-2; 10 nucleotides match TRBD2. The clonotype originates from a human donor who donated a stem cell graft to a child with Fanconi anemia. The material was PBMCs, obtained from the stem cell graft. The chain's CDR3 is CASSLGAAGGKDTQYF. The CDR3 bases are TGTGCCAGCAGCTTAGGGGCAGCGGGAGGGAAAGATACGCAGTATTTT.